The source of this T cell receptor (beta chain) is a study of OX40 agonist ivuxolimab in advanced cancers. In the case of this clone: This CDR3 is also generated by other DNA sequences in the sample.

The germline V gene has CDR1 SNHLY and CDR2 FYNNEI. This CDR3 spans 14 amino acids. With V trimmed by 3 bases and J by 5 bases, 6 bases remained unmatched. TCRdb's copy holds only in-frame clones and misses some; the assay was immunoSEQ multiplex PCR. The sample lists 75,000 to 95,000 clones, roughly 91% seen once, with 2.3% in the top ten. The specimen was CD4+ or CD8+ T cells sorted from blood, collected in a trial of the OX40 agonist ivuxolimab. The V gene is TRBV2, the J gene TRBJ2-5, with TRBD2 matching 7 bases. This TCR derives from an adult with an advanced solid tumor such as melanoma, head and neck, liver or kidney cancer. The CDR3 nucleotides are TGTGCCAGCAGTGAGCTCCTGGGGGGGGAGACCCAGTACTTC. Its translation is CASSELLGGETQYF.